This T cell receptor (beta chain) comes out of a study of T-cell reconstitution after alpha-beta-depleted transplantation in children. The CDR3 length is 16 residues. Germline-derived CDR1 and CDR2 are SQVTM and ANQGSEA. V shed 4 bases and J 3 bases; nucleotides not matched to a gene: 8. This sample's TCRbeta library carried unique molecular identifier barcodes. TCRdb ran MiXCR on the PCR reads and lists one entry per CDR3 protein. The sample carries 420,000 or so distinct CDR3 sequences, about a tenth recorded once. The sample consisted of PBMCs from the stem cell graft donor, taken from the stem cell graft. The chain is built from TRBV29-1 and TRBJ2-3; 12 bases agree with TRBD2. The TCR originated in a human donor who donated a stem cell graft to a child with acute myeloid leukemia. CDR3 sequence reads: CSVAGLTSGRTDTQYF. CDR3 sequence (DNA): TGCAGCGTTGCCGGTTTGACTAGCGGGAGAACAGATACGCAGTATTTT.